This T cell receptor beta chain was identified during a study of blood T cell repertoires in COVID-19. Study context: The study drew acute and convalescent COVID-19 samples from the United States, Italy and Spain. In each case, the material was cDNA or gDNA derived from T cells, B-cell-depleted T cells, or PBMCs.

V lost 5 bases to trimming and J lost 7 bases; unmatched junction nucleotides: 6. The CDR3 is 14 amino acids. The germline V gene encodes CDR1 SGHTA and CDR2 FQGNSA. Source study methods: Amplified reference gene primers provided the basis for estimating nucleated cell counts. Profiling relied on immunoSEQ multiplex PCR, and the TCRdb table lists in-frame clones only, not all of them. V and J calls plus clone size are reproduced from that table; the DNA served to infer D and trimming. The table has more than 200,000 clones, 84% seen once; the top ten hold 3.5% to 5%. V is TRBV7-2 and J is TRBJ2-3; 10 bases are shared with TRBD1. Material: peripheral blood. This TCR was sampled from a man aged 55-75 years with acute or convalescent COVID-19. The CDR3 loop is CASSLDRGRNTQYF. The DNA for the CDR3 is TGTGCCAGCAGCCTAGACAGGGGGCGAAATACGCAGTATTTT.